This TCR beta chain was identified during a study of blood T cell repertoires in COVID-19. For the study at large: From T cells, B-cell-depleted T cells, or PBMCs came the material, which was cDNA or gDNA.

Per the authors' pipeline: Amplification from reference gene primers served as the basis for estimated nucleated cell counts. Repertoires were generated with immunoSEQ multiplex PCR, while TCRdb's copy carries only in-frame clones and drops some. V and J calls and clone size are as listed in that table; D and trimming were resolved from the DNA. The sample carries approximately 27,000 clones, 89% recorded once. CDR1 SGHRS and CDR2 YFSETQ come from the germline V gene. The CDR3 covers 16 residues. The V segment lost 4 bases and the J segment 8 bases; nucleotides outside the gene matches: 12. This sequence joins TRBV5-1 and TRBJ2-1; 10 bases are shared with TRBD2. The source of this sequence is a human donor with acute or convalescent COVID-19. The donor label of this sample is uncertain. Source material: peripheral blood. CDR3 sequence reads: CASSAAIAGGFDEQFF. The CDR3 nucleotides read TGCGCCAGCAGCGCGGCCATAGCGGGAGGCTTCGATGAGCAGTTCTTC.